Below, 28 T cell receptor beta chains from the same sample are listed, as sequenced in a study of blood T cell repertoires in COVID-19. Profiling relied on immunoSEQ multiplex PCR, and the TCRdb table lists in-frame clones only, not all of them. The data contain 100,000 to 150,000 clones, approximately 74% of them seen just once; the ten biggest clones take up under 2.5%. The sequenced material came from peripheral blood. These receptors all stem from a woman aged 70-85 years with acute or convalescent COVID-19.

This sequence joins TRBV6-5 and TRBJ1-5; 9 positions match TRBD1. From germline, CDR1 is MNHEY and CDR2 SVGAGI. The CDR3 sequence is 15 residues long. V shed 0 bases, J shed 6 bases, and the junction held 3 bases outside the gene matches. The CDR3 is CASSYSSTGGQPQHF. In DNA form, the CDR3 reads TGTGCCAGCAGTTACTCGTCGACAGGGGGTCAGCCCCAGCATTTT.

The chain combines TRBV19 with TRBJ2-1, with 11 bases lining up with TRBD2. This CDR3 comprises 17 residues. The trim removed 5 bases at V and 1 base at J, leaving 7 bases unmatched. The germline V gene encodes CDR1 LNHDA and CDR2 SQIVND (reference sequence). In DNA form, the CDR3 reads TGTGCCAGTAGTCATCGGGCTAGCGGGAGGTCCTACAATGAGCAGTTCTTC. Protein: CASSHRASGRSYNEQFF.

V and J are TRBV11-2 and TRBJ2-1, with TRBD1 matching over 7 bases. The junction had 9 bases not matched to a gene; V was cut back by 3 bases and J by 4 bases. CDR3 length: 16 amino acids. The germline CDR1 and CDR2 sequences are SGHAT and FQNNGV. The CDR3: CASSFRRDRLYNEQFF. In DNA, the CDR3 is TGTGCCAGCAGCTTTAGAAGGGACAGATTATACAATGAGCAGTTCTTC.

The gene calls are TRBV29-1 and TRBJ1-1; possible D gene TRBD1, 6 bases. The CDR3 consists of 13 residues. CDR1 and CDR2 from the germline V gene are SQVTM and ANQGSEA. V shed 7 bases and J shed 0 bases, with 12 bases lying between them. The CDR3 loop is CSGGATLNTEAFF. The CDR3 DNA follows: TGCAGCGGGGGGGCGACTCTGAACACTGAAGCTTTCTTT.

This clone has ten or more counts. The V gene is TRBV2, the J gene TRBJ2-1; D unclear. Germline CDR1 and CDR2: SNHLY and FYNNEI. The CDR3 extends over 14 amino acids. The germline V and J ends were trimmed by 1 base and 5 bases, with 9 bases remaining between them. This CDR3 is CASSEVSSDNEQFF. CDR3 coding DNA: TGTGCCAGCAGTGAAGTTTCCAGCGACAATGAGCAGTTCTTC.

This chain joins TRBV6-1 and TRBJ1-1; D unclear. Germline V gene sequence: CDR1 MNHNS, CDR2 SASEGT. Between the trimmed V and J ends, which lost 3 bases and 0 bases, there was a span of 11 bases. CDR3 length: 15 residues. CDR3 nucleotide sequence: TGTGCCAGCAGTGAGATGAGTCAAATGAACACTGAAGCTTTCTTT. Translated: CASSEMSQMNTEAFF.

The chain links TRBV6-1 to TRBJ1-6, with 8 bases matching TRBD1. The length of the CDR3 is 11 residues. V shed 0 bases and J 17 bases; nucleotides not matched to a gene: 0. Per the germline V gene, CDR1 is MNHNS and CDR2 is SASEGT. The CDR3 DNA sequence: TGTGCCAGCAGTGAAGCGGGACAGGTCCACTTT. It is translated as CASSEAGQVHF.

There are a few counts of this clone. V gene TRBV6-5 combines with J gene TRBJ2-3; no definite D call. Germline V lookup: CDR1 MNHEY, CDR2 SVGAGI. Trimming took 5 bases from V and 1 from J, leaving 7 bases between them. The CDR3 length is 13 residues. The CDR3 region has the DNA TGTGCCAGCAGTCCCCCCGGCACAGATACGCAGTATTTT. It specifies CASSPPGTDTQYF.

This chain links TRBV6-2 or TRBV6-3 with TRBJ2-7, with D possibly matching TRBD1 (5 bases). CDR3 length: 14 residues. CDR1 MNHEY and CDR2 SVGEGT come from the germline V gene. V lost 4 bases, J lost 4 bases, and 14 bases lay in between. This CDR3 is CASSFQGSLYEQYF. In DNA, the CDR3 is TGTGCCAGCAGTTTTCAGGGATCCCTTTACGAGCAGTACTTC.

The chain links TRBV6-1 to TRBJ2-7; TRBD1 matches 9 bases. CDR3 length equals 16 residues. CDR1 and CDR2 (germline): MNHNS, SASEGT. The V segment lost 4 bases and the J segment 3 bases; nucleotides outside the gene matches: 10. The CDR3 is CASSGSGTGKDYEQYF. CDR3 coding DNA: TGTGCCAGCAGTGGATCCGGGACAGGGAAGGACTACGAGCAGTACTTC.

This clone was seen a few times. The chain carries TRBV14 and TRBJ1-6; maybe TRBD1 (6 bases). CDR3 size: 16 residues. Trimming cost V 6 bases and J 5 bases, with 17 bases left between them. Germline V gene lookup returns CDR1 SGHDN and CDR2 FVKESK. CDR3 sequence reads: CASRSNIGTNNSPLHF. CDR3 DNA sequence: TGTGCCAGCAGGTCAAACATCGGGACAAATAATTCACCCCTCCACTTT.

The CDR3 region is CASSLEARSPAQYF. CDR3 DNA: TGTGCCAGCAGCTTAGAAGCGCGGTCCCCGGCCCAGTACTTC. The rearrangement uses TRBV7-2 and TRBJ2-5, with unresolved D. Germline loops: CDR1 SGHTA, CDR2 FQGNSA. Trimming left V 1 base short and J 9 bases short, with 15 bases between. The CDR3 has 14 residues.

V is TRBV14 and J is TRBJ2-7; D gene ambiguous. CDR1 SGHDN and CDR2 FVKESK come from the germline V gene. Trimming pared 3 bases from V and 2 bases from J, leaving 11 bases between. The CDR3 totals 14 residues. As DNA, the CDR3 is TGTGCCAGCAGCCAGTTAGTGGTACCCTACGAGCAGTACTTC. It encodes CASSQLVVPYEQYF.

The chain joins TRBV28 to TRBJ1-2, with D maybe TRBD1 (5 bases). With 8 bases removed from V and 0 bases from J, the gap between germline ends came to 10 bases. Looked up from germline, CDR1 is MDHEN and CDR2 is SYDVKM. The CDR3 is 13 amino acids. CDR3 residues: CASAGPPNYGYTF. In DNA form, the CDR3 reads TGTGCCAGCGCAGGGCCTCCTAACTATGGCTACACCTTC.

The chain employs TRBV4-3 and TRBJ2-1, with 10 bases matching TRBD2. CDR3 length: 15 amino acids. Trimming removed 2 bases from V and 3 bases from J; junction bases left unmatched: 1. CDR1 and CDR2 from the germline V gene are LGHNA and YSLEER. Here the CDR3 DNA reads TGCGCCAGCAGCCAACTAGCGGGGGACTACAATGAGCAGTTCTTC. Protein sequence: CASSQLAGDYNEQFF.

This chain uses TRBV28 with TRBJ2-1; 10 bases are shared with TRBD2. V lost 3 bases, J lost 9 bases, and 8 bases stayed unmatched. This CDR3 region has 15 residues. In germline, CDR1 is MDHEN, CDR2 SYDVKM. This CDR3 reads CASSFLAGEAIEQFF. The CDR3 region has the DNA TGTGCCAGCAGTTTTCTAGCGGGAGAAGCCATTGAGCAGTTCTTC. The variable domain in full, with the rest retrieved from reference TRBV28 and TRBJ2-1, is DVKVTQSSRYLVKRTGEKVFLECVQDMDHENMFWYRQDPGLGLRLIYFSYDVKMKEKGDIPEGYSVSREKKERFSLILESASTNQTSMYLCASSFLAGEAIEQFFGPGTRLTVL.

The J gene is TRBJ2-7, the V gene TRBV7-7; 7 bases are shared with TRBD2. The CDR3 runs 13 residues. V dropped 0 bases and J dropped 5; count of bases not matched to a gene: 1. Germline-derived CDR1 and CDR2 are SSHAT and FNYEAQ (reference sequence). The CDR3 is CASSLAGGNEQYF. Written as DNA, the CDR3 is TGTGCCAGCAGCTTAGCGGGGGGGAACGAGCAGTACTTC.

CDR3 sequence (DNA): TGCGCCAGCAGCCAAGATAACGGACAGGGGGTGCGTGGCTACACCTTC. Encoded protein: CASSQDNGQGVRGYTF. The chain employs TRBV4-1 and TRBJ1-2, with TRBD1 matching over 10 bases. J was trimmed by 7 bases and V by 0 bases; bases with no gene match: 8. Per the germline V gene, CDR1 is MGHRA and CDR2 is YSYEKL. CDR3 size: 16 residues.

This chain uses TRBV14 with TRBJ2-7; D is possibly TRBD1 (5 bases). Deletions cut 5 bases from V and 2 bases from J, with 19 bases between. Looked up from germline, CDR1 is SGHDN and CDR2 is FVKESK. The CDR3 is made up of 16 amino acids. In DNA form, the CDR3 reads TGTGCCAGCAGCGTGAGTGGGCAGGGAAGAACCTACGAGCAGTACTTC. Translation: CASSVSGQGRTYEQYF.

This clone has only one observation. This sequence joins TRBV19 and TRBJ1-4; 8 bases align to TRBD1. V gave up 9 bases and J gave up 5 bases; unmatched junction bases: 5. This CDR3 is 13 amino acids long. Germline V CDR1 and CDR2: LNHDA, SQIVND (reference sequence). Written as DNA, the CDR3 is TGTGCCAGCAAGGACAGGGTGAATGAAAAACTGTTTTTT. Protein sequence: CASKDRVNEKLFF.

V and J are TRBV7-9 and TRBJ1-2; the D gene is possibly TRBD1 (6 bases). CDR3 length equals 13 residues. In germline, CDR1 is SEHNR, CDR2 FQNEAQ (reference sequence). V was cut by 5 bases and J by 5 bases, with 12 bases left in between. DNA of the CDR3: TGTGCCAGCAGCACCTCGACAGGATATGGCTACACCTTC. This codes for CASSTSTGYGYTF. Looking up the rest from reference TRBV7-9 and TRBJ1-2 gives the full variable domain: DTGVSQNPRHKITKRGQNVTFRCDPISEHNRLYWYRQTLGQGPEFLTYFQNEAQLEKSRLLSDRFSAERPKGSFSTLEIQRTEQGDSAMYLCASSTSTGYGYTFGSGTRLTVV.

The chain has TRBV9 and TRBJ2-2; 8 nucleotides agree with TRBD1. The length of the CDR3 is 16 residues. V dropped 4 bases and J dropped 3; count of bases not matched to a gene: 8. Germline V gene sequence: CDR1 SGDLS, CDR2 YYNGEE. The CDR3 region is CASSPQDRAYTGELFF. DNA for the CDR3: TGTGCCAGCAGCCCACAGGACAGGGCTTACACCGGGGAGCTGTTTTTT.

This chain uses TRBV7-9 with TRBJ1-1, with 7 bases identical to TRBD1. The length of the CDR3 is 14 residues. After removal of 5 bases from V and 2 bases from J, the junction contained 5 bases not matched to a gene. CDR1 is SEHNR and CDR2 is FQNEAQ in the germline V gene (reference sequence). The DNA of the CDR3 is TGTGCCAGCAGCAAGGGGGCAGGCAACACTGAAGCTTTCTTT. This codes for CASSKGAGNTEAFF.

A word on this clone: The sample has other DNA sequences that encode this CDR3 too. The chain joins TRBV6-2 or TRBV6-3 to TRBJ2-7; tentative D call: TRBD1 (6 bases). Germline V gives CDR1 MNHEY, CDR2 SVGEGT. This CDR3 has 12 residues. Trimming left V 2 bases short and J 4 bases short, with 6 bases between. CDR3 protein: CASSYTGYEQYF. Written as DNA, the CDR3 is TGTGCCAGCAGTTACACAGGGTACGAGCAGTACTTC.

The rearrangement joins TRBV11-2 to TRBJ1-1; D not resolved. Looked up from germline, CDR1 is SGHAT and CDR2 is FQNNGV. The V end lost 4 bases, the J end lost 5 bases, and 20 bases lay between the germline ends. CDR3 length: 16 residues. CDR3 protein: CASSSTAGEGGTEAFF. For the CDR3, the DNA is TGTGCCAGCAGCTCGACCGCCGGTGAGGGAGGGACTGAAGCTTTCTTT.

This clone was counted a few times. The J gene is TRBJ2-3, the V gene TRBV4-3, with a possible D match to TRBD2 (6 bases). This CDR3 region has 15 residues. The V and J ends lost 4 bases and 0 bases respectively, with 11 bases between them. The germline CDR1 and CDR2 sequences are LGHNA and YSLEER. CDR3 region: CASSPLGGSTDTQYF. CDR3 DNA: TGCGCCAGCAGCCCCCTTGGGGGGAGCACAGATACGCAGTATTTT.

This clone was found a few times. The rearrangement joins TRBV2 to TRBJ1-3, with TRBD1 identical over 7 bases. The V and J ends lost 2 bases and 4 bases, in that order; junction bases with no gene match: 2. CDR3 length equals 14 residues. The germline gives CDR1 SNHLY, CDR2 FYNNEI. CDR3 sequence (DNA): TGTGCCAGCAGTGAAAGGGGGCAGGGAAACACCATATATTTT. Translating gives CASSERGQGNTIYF. Combining the CDR3 with reference TRBV2 and TRBJ1-3 gives the whole variable domain EPEVTQTPSHQVTQMGQEVILRCVPISNHLYFYWYRQILGQKVEFLVSFYNNEISEKSEIFDDQFSVERPDGSNFTLKIRSTKLEDSAMYFCASSERGQGNTIYFGEGSWLTVV.

The chain has TRBV2 and TRBJ2-1; 10 nucleotides line up with TRBD2. The CDR3 sequence is 14 residues long. CDR1 SNHLY and CDR2 FYNNEI come from the germline V gene. Losses at the gene ends were 6 bases for V and 5 bases for J; bases not matched to a gene: 4. The CDR3 is CASSGTSANNEQFF. In DNA, the CDR3 is TGTGCCAGCAGCGGGACTAGCGCCAACAATGAGCAGTTCTTC.